The T cell receptor beta chain described here comes from a study of CD8 T cells in Susac syndrome. Notes on this clonotype: Its antigen is not known.

The germline gives CDR1 SGHRS, CDR2 YFSETQ. V lost 7 bases and J lost 2, with 14 bases in between. CDR3 length equals 14 residues. RNA in amounts of about 0.45 to 1 ug was reverse transcribed with random hexamers. MiXCR was run by TCRdb on the immunoSEQ multiplex PCR reads, yielding one entry per CDR3 protein. Of 27,000 or so distinct CDR3 sequences listed, 94% were seen once; the top ten hold 0.27%. General observations from the study: The relatively small number of individuals in the TCR sequencing and HLA analysis was acknowledged by the study.

This TCR was sampled from a human donor in good health. Sequencing used CD8+ T cells from PBMCs. This chain joins TRBV5-1 and TRBJ2-3; D not certain. As DNA, the CDR3 is TGCGCCAGCCGCAGTTTCAGCGCCACAGATACGCAGTATTTT. Translation: CASRSFSATDTQYF.